One T cell receptor beta chain is described in this entry. Sequencing was performed with immunoSEQ multiplex PCR; in TCRdb, only in-frame clones are kept and a portion is missing. The top ten clones hold about 40% of a sample with about 16,000 clones, approximately 80% of them seen once. The data belong to a study of T cell clones after liver transplantation. Study-wide background: Tolerant meant at least one year fully off immunosuppression without liver enzymes above twice normal.

Trimming removed 5 bases at V and 2 bases at J, with 13 bases between. The CDR3 totals 14 residues. Looked up from germline, CDR1 is LNHDA and CDR2 is SQIVND (reference sequence). Thawed unstimulated PBMCs were FACS-sorted by CD3, CD4 and CD8 into two populations. The clonotype originates from a human patient who received a liver transplant. The graft donor may be the source of some T cells. The sequencing here drew on CD8+ T cells from blood, taken around 50 months after liver transplant. The chain couples TRBV19 to TRBJ2-7; TRBD2 might be the D (5 bases). As DNA, the CDR3 is TGTGCCAGTAGTCCGGCGGCCGGGACCTACGAGCAGTACTTC. Its translation: CASSPAAGTYEQYF.